What follows are 14 T cell receptor beta chains derived from one specimen sequenced in a study of post-analysis software for immune sequencing data. Study-wide findings and caveats: Relative to controls, patients had five TRBV segments at higher frequency, with TRBV5-6, TRBV5-1 and TRBV20-1 among these.

Unique-molecular-identifier-tagged TCR beta cDNA libraries were used. TCRdb fed the PCR reads into MiXCR, producing one record per CDR3 protein. The data hold around 400,000 distinct CDR3 sequences, with roughly 30% observed a single time. These receptors lack a known antigen. The material sequenced was blood. These receptors came from a girl aged 5 to 17 with multiple sclerosis.

This clonotype showed up just a few times. V usage is TRBV29-1 and J usage is TRBJ2-5, with 10 nucleotides matching TRBD1. The CDR3 loop spans 13 amino acids. Germline values: CDR1 SQVTM, CDR2 ANQGSEA. The ends lost 6 bases at V and 3 bases at J; junction bases unmatched: 4. This chain's CDR3 is CSVWGQGKETQYF. The DNA of the CDR3 is TGCAGCGTCTGGGGACAGGGGAAAGAGACCCAGTACTTC.

This clonotype was seen a handful of times. The V gene is TRBV20-1, the J gene TRBJ1-5, with D possibly being TRBD1 (5 bases). Germline V gives CDR1 DFQATT, CDR2 SNEGSKA (reference sequence). The V and J ends lost 6 bases and 7 bases respectively, with 16 bases between them. The CDR3 loop spans 13 amino acids. CDR3 DNA sequence: TGCAGTGCGAAAGATCGGGGCTGGCAGCCCCAGCATTTT. It is translated as CSAKDRGWQPQHF.

This chain uses TRBV7-6 with TRBJ1-2; D perhaps matches TRBD1 (5 bases). Germline-derived CDR1 and CDR2 are SGHVS and FNYEAQ. The CDR3 totals 18 residues. V was cut by 5 bases and J by 4 bases, with 26 bases left in between. The CDR3 DNA follows: TGTGCCAGCAGCCCCACATTCCGAGGACAAAAATCCGCCTATGGCTACACCTTC. Its protein product is CASSPTFRGQKSAYGYTF.

On this clonotype: A single base separates this from a much larger clone, so it may be a read error. The V call is TRBV4-1, the J call TRBJ2-1; 7 positions match TRBD1. The J call is doubtful: the DNA matches TRBJ2-7 better. The CDR3 loop spans 16 amino acids. Germline CDR1 MGHRA, CDR2 YSYEKL. The CDR3 loop is CASSQDPGQTYNEQYF. The CDR3 DNA sequence: TGCGCCAGCAGCCAAGATCCGGGACAGACCTACAATGAGCAGTACTTC.

The V gene is TRBV14, the J gene TRBJ1-6; D is uncertain. Deletions cut 1 base from V and 12 bases from J, with 10 bases between. CDR3 length equals 13 residues. The V gene's germline CDR1 is SGHDN and CDR2 FVKESK. CDR3 residues: CASSQVRGLPLHF. CDR3 sequence (DNA): TGTGCCAGCAGCCAAGTAAGAGGGTTACCCCTCCACTTT.

This rearrangement joins TRBV4-1 to TRBJ2-4, with D hard to call. Trimming took off 4 bases at V and 4 bases at J, with 23 bases between the two ends. CDR1 and CDR2 from the germline V gene are MGHRA and YSYEKL. This CDR3 is 18 amino acids long. The CDR3 here is CASSPGYLLPDAKNIQYF. The DNA for the CDR3 is TGCGCCAGCAGCCCGGGTTACCTCCTTCCCGACGCAAAAAACATTCAGTACTTC.

The chain combines TRBV3-1 with TRBJ1-2; TRBD1 agrees at 8 bases. With V trimmed by 3 bases and J by 6 bases, 6 bases remained unmatched. The length of the CDR3 is 14 residues. CDR1 LGHDT and CDR2 YNNKEL come from the germline V gene (reference sequence). Here the CDR3 reads CASSQGTTGDGYTF. The CDR3, as DNA: TGTGCCAGCAGCCAGGGCACGACAGGGGATGGCTACACCTTC.

This clonotype was seen a few times. The chain combines TRBV6-5 with TRBJ1-1; D ambiguous. This CDR3 has 15 residues. V lost 0 bases and J 3 bases, leaving 11 bases between the germline ends. CDR1 MNHEY and CDR2 SVGAGI come from the germline V gene. CDR3 in DNA: TGTGCCAGCAGTTACTCGCTGCAGTTGGACACTGAAGCTTTCTTT. Its protein is CASSYSLQLDTEAFF.

This clonotype was counted only a few times. The V call is TRBV7-2, the J call TRBJ1-5; D is unclear. V lost 5 bases to trimming and J lost 0 bases, with 11 bases between them. Germline V lookup: CDR1 SGHTA, CDR2 FQGNSA. CDR3 size: 15 residues. The CDR3 DNA is TGTGCCAGCAGCCCGACGCGTTATAGCAATCAGCCCCAGCATTTT. Translation: CASSPTRYSNQPQHF.

The V call is TRBV12-5, the J call TRBJ2-5, with no clear D. CDR1 is LGHNT and CDR2 is FRNRAP in the germline V gene. The CDR3 runs 14 residues. V was trimmed by 2 bases and J by 5 bases, leaving 12 bases between them. CDR3 sequence reads: CASGLTMRQETQYF. CDR3 DNA: TGTGCTAGTGGTTTGACGATGCGGCAGGAGACCCAGTACTTC.

The table lists this clonotype with a few counts. V gene TRBV5-5 combines with J gene TRBJ2-7; TRBD1 might be the D (6 bases). Germline CDR1 SGHKS, CDR2 YYEKEE (reference sequence). The CDR3 runs to 15 residues. V shed 2 bases and J shed 0 bases, with 12 bases lying between them. CDR3 nucleotides: TGTGCCAGCAGCTTTGGGACACGCATCTCCTACGAGCAGTACTTC. It encodes CASSFGTRISYEQYF.

This clonotype turned up a few times. The chain combines TRBV9 with TRBJ2-1, with 8 nucleotides matching TRBD1. V gave up 2 bases and J gave up 5 bases; unmatched junction bases: 6. CDR1 is SGDLS, CDR2 YYNGEE, per germline. This CDR3 has 15 amino acids. DNA for the CDR3: TGTGCCAGCAGCGTTTATTGGACAGGGAACAATGAGCAGTTCTTC. Its protein product is CASSVYWTGNNEQFF.

The CDR3 protein is CASSQVDRNNEQFF. CDR3 DNA sequence: TGCGCCAGCAGCCAAGTGGACAGAAACAATGAGCAGTTCTTC. This sequence joins TRBV5-1 and TRBJ2-1; a possible D gene is TRBD1 (6 bases). Deletions cut 4 bases from V and 5 bases from J, with 13 bases between. The CDR3 is 14 residues long. The germline gives CDR1 SGHRS, CDR2 YFSETQ.

This clonotype came up a few times. The chain carries TRBV5-5 and TRBJ2-1; 7 nucleotides agree with TRBD1. This CDR3 is built from 19 residues. Germline-derived CDR1 and CDR2 are SGHKS and YYEKEE (reference sequence). Trimming cost V 8 bases and J 0 bases; bases outside gene matches: 20. CDR3 in DNA: TGTGCCAGTAGTATACCATCGACCGGTGCAGGGGGCTCCTACAATGAGCAGTTCTTC. It specifies CASSIPSTGAGGSYNEQFF.